This T cell receptor beta chain emerged from a study of shared clonotypes between healthy human individuals. Study donors comprised healthy, HIV-negative adults devoid of recent acute infection or vaccination. Method: immunoSEQ multiplex PCR; TCRdb's copy keeps in-frame clones and lacks some. The sample shows around 240,000 clones, approximately 70% of them seen only once. Trimming pared 6 bases from V and 1 base from J, leaving 12 bases between. In germline, CDR1 is MNHNY, CDR2 SVGAGI (reference sequence). The CDR3 loop spans 14 amino acids. With regard to this clone: Its cognate antigen is unknown.

Study-wide results and caveats: Of the naive CD4 clonotypes, roughly 5.5% were shared across several donors.

This sequence was found in a man under 40 in good health. J is TRBJ1-1 and V is TRBV6-6; maybe TRBD1 (5 bases). Sequenced sample: memory CD4+ T cells sorted from blood. Subset defined: CD45RA-negative fraction. CDR3 sequence (DNA): TGTGCCAGCAGCCCAACAGGCCCGAACACTGAAGCTTTCTTT. This codes for CASSPTGPNTEAFF.